These 13 T cell receptor beta chains came from one sample sequenced in a study of blood T cell repertoires in COVID-19. TCRdb's copy holds only in-frame clones and misses some; the assay was immunoSEQ multiplex PCR. The table lists over 400,000 clones, 86% of them singletons. Material for sequencing was peripheral blood. All receptors come from a woman aged 25 to 39 with active or convalescent COVID-19.

The rearrangement links TRBV29-1 to TRBJ2-5; 12 bases are a match to TRBD1. The germline V gene encodes CDR1 SQVTM and CDR2 ANQGSEA. Trimming cost V 6 bases and J 4 bases; bases outside gene matches: 9. The CDR3 consists of 15 residues. The CDR3 loop reads CSVGSGTGGAETQYF. In nucleotides, the CDR3 is TGCAGCGTCGGATCCGGGACAGGGGGCGCAGAGACCCAGTACTTC.

The genes are TRBV19 and TRBJ1-5, with D perhaps matching TRBD1 (6 bases). Germline V gives CDR1 LNHDA, CDR2 SQIVND (reference sequence). The V end lost 7 bases, the J end lost 4 bases, and 14 bases lay between the germline ends. The CDR3 spans 14 residues. The CDR3 bases are TGTGCCAGTACGGGGGGGCTGGGAAATCAGCCCCAGCATTTT. Translated, it gives CASTGGLGNQPQHF.

This chain connects TRBV18 to TRBJ2-7; D is perhaps TRBD1 (6 bases). Trimming took off 2 bases at V and 6 bases at J, with 26 bases between the two ends. There are 18 residues in the CDR3. Germline CDR1 KGHSH, CDR2 LQKENI. The CDR3 DNA sequence: TGTGCCAGCTCACCATCGGTTTTCGTCCGGGACACCATCTTCGAGCAGTACTTC. Its translation is CASSPSVFVRDTIFEQYF.

The J gene is TRBJ1-2, the V gene TRBV2; D is possibly TRBD1 (6 bases). This CDR3 comprises 13 residues. The V gene's germline CDR1 is SNHLY and CDR2 FYNNEI. The V end lost 6 bases, the J end lost 3 bases, and 11 bases lay between the germline ends. CDR3: CASRQGVDYGYTF. In nucleotides, the CDR3 is TGTGCCAGCAGACAGGGAGTCGACTATGGCTACACCTTC. Looking up the rest from reference TRBV2 and TRBJ1-2 gives the full variable domain: EPEVTQTPSHQVTQMGQEVILRCVPISNHLYFYWYRQILGQKVEFLVSFYNNEISEKSEIFDDQFSVERPDGSNFTLKIRSTKLEDSAMYFCASRQGVDYGYTFGSGTRLTVV.

The chain uses TRBV10-1 and TRBJ2-5; the D is unclear. This CDR3 has 13 residues. Germline CDR1 WNHNN, CDR2 SYGVQD (reference sequence). Trimming shortened V by 2 bases and J by 5 bases, and 9 bases separated the two germline ends. The chain's CDR3 is CASSERSTETQYF. The CDR3 DNA is TGCGCCAGCAGTGAGAGGAGTACGGAGACCCAGTACTTC.

The rearrangement uses TRBV5-6 and TRBJ2-7, with D unclear. Trimming pared 0 bases from V and 0 bases from J, leaving 10 bases between. This CDR3 region has 15 residues. Germline V gene data show CDR1 as SGHDT and CDR2 as YYEEEE. The CDR3 DNA is TGTGCCAGCAGCTTGGTGTCCCTGGCCTCCTACGAGCAGTACTTC. This translates into CASSLVSLASYEQYF.

The rearrangement links TRBV2 to TRBJ2-6; TRBD2 might be the D (5 bases). Trimming shortened V by 6 bases and J by 0 bases, and 12 bases separated the two germline ends. Germline V gives CDR1 SNHLY, CDR2 FYNNEI. The CDR3 spans 16 residues. The CDR3 reads CASRRTALSGANVLTF. The CDR3 bases are TGTGCCAGCAGGAGGACTGCCCTCTCTGGGGCCAACGTCCTGACTTTC.

V gene TRBV10-3 combines with J gene TRBJ2-1; 12 nucleotides line up with TRBD2. The CDR3 is 16 residues long. V shed 3 bases and J 4 bases; nucleotides not matched to a gene: 4. Germline CDR1 and CDR2: ENHRY and SYGVKD. The CDR3 region is CAISDLGLAGYNEQFF. In nucleotides, the CDR3 is TGTGCCATCAGTGACCTAGGACTAGCGGGATACAATGAGCAGTTCTTC.

This chain connects TRBV5-1 to TRBJ1-1, with 7 positions matching TRBD1. Germline CDR1 and CDR2: SGHRS and YFSETQ. CDR3 length: 17 residues. J gave up 4 bases and V 2 bases, and 14 bases lay outside the gene matches. The CDR3 is CASSFGYSTGRSTEAFF. The CDR3 DNA sequence: TGCGCCAGCAGCTTTGGATACTCGACAGGGAGGAGCACTGAAGCTTTCTTT.

The rearrangement links TRBV11-2 to TRBJ1-6; D is unclear. Per the germline V gene, CDR1 is SGHAT and CDR2 is FQNNGV. The CDR3 spans 12 residues. Trimming pared 3 bases from V and 8 bases from J, leaving 5 bases between. CDR3 sequence reads: CASSFSDSPLHF. The DNA for the CDR3 is TGTGCCAGCAGCTTTTCGGATTCACCCCTCCACTTT.

The CDR3 DNA reads TGTGCCAGCAGCCCAGGATTGGGGGCCGAGACCCAGTACTTC. Its protein product is CASSPGLGAETQYF. The chain uses TRBV13 and TRBJ2-5, with a tentative D call TRBD1 (6 bases). CDR1 is PRHDT, CDR2 FYEKMQ, per germline (reference sequence). The CDR3 is 14 amino acids. V was cut by 5 bases and J by 5 bases, with 15 bases left in between.

V gene TRBV6-4 combines with J gene TRBJ1-2; D gene ambiguous. Looked up from germline, CDR1 is MRHNA and CDR2 is SNTAGT. V gave up 6 bases and J gave up 0 bases, with 8 bases separating them. This CDR3 is 13 amino acids long. CDR3 DNA: TGTGCCAGCAGCGTCGCGGCTAACTATGGCTACACCTTC. Translation gives CASSVAANYGYTF.

V is TRBV6-1 and J is TRBJ1-2, with TRBD1 matching over 7 bases. The CDR3 consists of 14 residues. The V gene end was trimmed by 2 bases and the J gene end by 4 bases; junction bases not matched to a gene: 4. CDR1 and CDR2 (germline): MNHNS, SASEGT. The CDR3, as DNA: TGTGCCAGCAGTGAATGGGGACAGTCCTATGGCTACACCTTC. This gives the protein CASSEWGQSYGYTF.